The present entry profiles one T cell receptor beta chain with its context. The germline gives CDR1 SGDLS, CDR2 YYNGEE. The CDR3 runs to 17 residues. The V gene end was trimmed by 7 bases and the J gene end by 7 bases; junction bases not matched to a gene: 17. This specimen comes from a study of shared clonotypes between healthy human individuals. The repertoire was sequenced with immunoSEQ multiplex PCR; TCRdb's copy has only in-frame clones and lacks some. Of about 510,000 clones in the sample, approximately 79% were seen once. The chain joins TRBV9 to TRBJ2-2, with 9 bases matching TRBD2. What was sequenced was PBMCs. The clonotype originates from a woman aged 40 to 55 in good health. Some clones in this sample may be carry-over from other donors' samples. CDR3 protein: CASRSGTSSLNVGELFF. In nucleotides, the CDR3 is TGTGCCAGCCGCTCCGGGACTAGCTCACTCAATGTCGGGGAGCTGTTTTTT.